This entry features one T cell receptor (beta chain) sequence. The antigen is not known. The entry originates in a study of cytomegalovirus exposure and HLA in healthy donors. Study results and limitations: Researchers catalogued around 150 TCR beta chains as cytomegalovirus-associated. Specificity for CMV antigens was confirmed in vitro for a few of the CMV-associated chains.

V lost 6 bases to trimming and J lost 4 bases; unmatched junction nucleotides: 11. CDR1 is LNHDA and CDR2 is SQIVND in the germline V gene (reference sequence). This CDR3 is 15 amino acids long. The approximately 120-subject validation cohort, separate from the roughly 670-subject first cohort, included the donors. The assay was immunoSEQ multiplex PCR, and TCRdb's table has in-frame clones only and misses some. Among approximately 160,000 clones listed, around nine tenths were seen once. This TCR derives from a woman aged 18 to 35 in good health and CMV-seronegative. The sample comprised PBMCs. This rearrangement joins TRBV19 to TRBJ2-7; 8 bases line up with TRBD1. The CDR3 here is CASSPGQGGGYEQYF. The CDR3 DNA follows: TGTGCCAGTAGCCCAGGACAGGGAGGTGGATACGAGCAGTACTTC.